The T cell receptor (beta chain) under discussion was sequenced for a study of T cell responses to AZD1222 COVID-19 vaccine. The study, taken as a whole, reports: Compared with day 0, the breadth and depth of the Spike-specific TCR repertoire rose significantly after two doses of AZD1222.

Profiled with immunoSEQ multiplex PCR; TCRdb holds only in-frame clones, not every one. Altogether approximately 160,000 clones are present, about 87% being singletons, with the ten largest covering approximately 2.1%. With 0 bases removed from V and 4 bases from J, the gap between germline ends came to 10 bases. Germline lookup yields CDR1 GTSNPN and CDR2 SVGIG (reference sequence). The CDR3 loop spans 15 amino acids. In regard to this clone: Its antigen is undetermined.

This chain connects TRBV30 to TRBJ1-6; D might be TRBD1 (6 bases). This TCR was sampled from an adult in good health. Source: peripheral blood, taken on day 0 of AZD1222 vaccination. CDR3 loop: CAWSVLDSYNSPLHF. The CDR3 nucleotides are TGTGCCTGGAGTGTACTGGACAGTTATAATTCACCCCTCCACTTT. Using reference TRBV30 and TRBJ1-6 for the parts outside the CDR3, the full variable domain is SQTIHQWPATLVQPVGSPLSLECTVEGTSNPNLYWYRQAAGRGLQLLFYSVGIGQISSEVPQNLSASRPQDRQFILSSKKLLLSDSGFYLCAWSVLDSYNSPLHFGNGTRLTVT.